The rows below give T cell receptor beta chains drawn from one sample of a study of blood T cells in healthy people across ages. TCRdb used MiXCR to reprocess the 5' RACE reads, holding one entry per CDR3 protein. The data hold about 680,000 distinct CDR3 sequences, with around half observed a single time. The sample consisted of blood. The receptors were gathered from a woman in her fifties or sixties in good health. CDR3s leave out the opening cysteine and the closing phenylalanine or tryptophan. Expanded clones are given a class, and other clones once, few, many or no size at all.

ASSPWTSGSGMLRTDTQY	TRBV5-5	TRBJ2-3	.
SAQSRTGRSTDTQY	TRBV20-1	TRBJ2-3	.
ASSLAGGQNQPQH	TRBV7-2	TRBJ1-5	.
ASNPGAVWGADTQY	TRBV9	TRBJ2-3	.
ASRRPGEVLRHEQY	TRBV2	TRBJ2-7	.
ASSGGAHYGYT	TRBV27	TRBJ1-2	few
ASSMTGVAYEQY	TRBV6-6	TRBJ2-7	.
ASRQRGGNLGELF	TRBV4-1	TRBJ2-2	.
ASSRASGREGETQY	TRBV7-6	TRBJ2-5	.
ASSLAGQVGETQY	TRBV7-2	.	.
SVESRERRGYT	TRBV29-1	TRBJ1-2	.
SAPTAASGRGNEQF	TRBV20-1	TRBJ2-1	.
ASAQDTDTQY	TRBV7-2	TRBJ2-3	.
ATSNLRAFSGDGYT	TRBV15	TRBJ1-2	.
ASSFPSSAEQF	TRBV7-2	TRBJ2-1	few
SARTFPGQGFDEQY	TRBV20-1	TRBJ2-7	few
ASSQVIRATQF	TRBV3-1	TRBJ2-1	few
SASSAGGPDEQY	TRBV20-1	.	.
ASSIRTGGTDTQY	TRBV7-2	TRBJ2-3	.
ASQQTGSTDTQY	TRBV4-2	TRBJ2-3	.
ASSPRDRVNEQY	TRBV4-1	.	few
SARVGGARGFASGGGSYNAQF	TRBV20-1	TRBJ2-1	.
AISLMGSDEQF	TRBV10-3	TRBJ2-1	.
SATWLAGDSYNEQF	TRBV20-1	TRBJ2-1	.
ASGVEPGANVLT	TRBV6-2/TRBV6-3	TRBJ2-6	.
ACLLDAYEQY	TRBV30	TRBJ2-7	few
ATITPSRVGYT	TRBV28	TRBJ1-2	many
ASSDIDRNTEAF	TRBV7-9	TRBJ1-1	.
ASSSLGLGDNEQY	TRBV27	TRBJ2-7	.
ASSQARRGQETQY	TRBV3-1	TRBJ2-5	few
ASSYKGTGANQPQH	TRBV6-6	TRBJ1-5	.
ASSLSGAKGEQY	TRBV12-3/TRBV12-4	TRBJ2-5	.
ASSPISGLAGAGYEQF	TRBV14	TRBJ2-1	.
SATLVGGSYEQY	TRBV20-1	TRBJ2-7	.
ASGYSGWSGRATYEQY	TRBV6-2/TRBV6-3	.	.
SARMVGGRTYEQY	TRBV20-1	TRBJ2-7	once
SARDRRLAGTDTQY	TRBV20-1	TRBJ2-3	few
ASRRPGQGSTGANVLT	TRBV6-1	TRBJ2-6	few
ASSPIGTLVPDTQY	TRBV28	TRBJ2-3	.
ASSLGDWYNEQF	TRBV5-1	TRBJ2-1	few
ASSAGLAGARYNEQF	TRBV7-2	TRBJ2-1	.
ASSHRSGRAEETQY	TRBV7-9	TRBJ2-5	.
ASSPASGSGGEQF	TRBV18	TRBJ2-1	many
ASSLGQGTVYGYT	TRBV5-1	TRBJ1-2	.
ALNRDTSSRQY	TRBV30	TRBJ2-7	.